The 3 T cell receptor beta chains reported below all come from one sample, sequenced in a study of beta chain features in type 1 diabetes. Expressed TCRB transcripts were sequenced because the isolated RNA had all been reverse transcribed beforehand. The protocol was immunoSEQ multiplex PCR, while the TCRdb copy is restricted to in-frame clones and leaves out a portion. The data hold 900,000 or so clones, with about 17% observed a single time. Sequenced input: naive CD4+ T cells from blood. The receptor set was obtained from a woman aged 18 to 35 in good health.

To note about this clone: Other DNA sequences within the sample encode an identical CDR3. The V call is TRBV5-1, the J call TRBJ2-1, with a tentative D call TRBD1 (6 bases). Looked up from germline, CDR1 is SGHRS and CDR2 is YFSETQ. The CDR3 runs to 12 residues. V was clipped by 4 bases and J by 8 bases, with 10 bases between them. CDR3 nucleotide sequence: TGCGCCAGCAGCCTACAGGGTGATGAGCAGTTCTTC. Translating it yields CASSLQGDEQFF.

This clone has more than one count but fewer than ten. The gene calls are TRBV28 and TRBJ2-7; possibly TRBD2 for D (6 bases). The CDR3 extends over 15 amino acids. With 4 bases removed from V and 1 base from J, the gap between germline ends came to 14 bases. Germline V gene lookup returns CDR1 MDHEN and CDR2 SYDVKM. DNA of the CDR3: TGTGCCAGCAGTTCTGCGACTAGTGGGTCCTACGAGCAGTACTTC. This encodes CASSSATSGSYEQYF.

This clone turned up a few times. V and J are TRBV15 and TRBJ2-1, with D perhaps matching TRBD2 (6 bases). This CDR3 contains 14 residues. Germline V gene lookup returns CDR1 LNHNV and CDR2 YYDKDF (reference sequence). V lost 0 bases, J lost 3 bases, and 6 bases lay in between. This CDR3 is CATSREAGYNEQFF. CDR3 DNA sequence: TGTGCCACCAGCAGAGAAGCGGGCTACAATGAGCAGTTCTTC.